This is a list of T cell receptor beta chains from one sample in a study of CD8 T cells in ankylosing spondylitis. TCRdb used MiXCR to reprocess the 5' RACE reads, holding one entry per CDR3 protein. Of under 300,000 distinct CDR3 sequences in the sample, roughly a tenth are singletons; the top ten hold around 2.6%. The sample consisted of blood, either unsorted or a sorted T cell fraction (not recorded which). These receptor sequences come from a male donor with ankylosing spondylitis or in good health (not recorded which). Both conserved end residues are part of each CDR3. The order of the fields is V gene, clone size, J gene, D gene, CDR3 protein, CDR3 DNA. The D gene is left open where the match is weak. Rows give clone size only sometimes, using once, few, many, or a class for an expanded clone.

TRBV2,many,TRBJ1-1,-,CASSVGRENTEAFF,TGTGCCAGCAGTGTGGGCAGAGAGAACACTGAAGCTTTCTTT
TRBV6-5,many,TRBJ1-1,-,CASSYSRGSNTEAFF,TGTGCCAGCAGTTACTCGCGGGGGTCGAACACTGAAGCTTTCTTT
TRBV12-3/TRBV12-4,many,TRBJ1-1,-,CASRLLRGGPAFF,TGTGCCAGCAGATTACTCCGGGGGGGGCCGGCTTTCTTT
TRBV3-1,many,TRBJ1-2,-,CASSPAGVGYTF,TGTGCCAGCAGCCCGGCAGGGGTTGGCTACACCTTC
TRBV5-1,-,TRBJ2-3,TRBD2,CASSSRGGVSDTQYF,TGCGCCAGCAGCTCGCGGGGAGGGGTGTCAGATACGCAGTATTTT
TRBV5-1,-,TRBJ2-7,-,CASSSRVAYEQYF,TGCGCCAGCAGCTCCAGGGTGGCCTACGAGCAGTACTTC
TRBV12-3/TRBV12-4,many,TRBJ1-2,-,CASSLPPLPGGYTF,TGTGCCAGCAGCTTACCCCCTCTCCCGGGCGGCTACACCTTC
TRBV5-6,many,TRBJ2-7,-,CASSSASELSNEQYF,TGTGCCAGCAGCTCAGCTTCAGAATTATCCAACGAGCAGTACTTC
TRBV10-3,many,TRBJ2-5,-,CAISYGRDRETQYF,TGTGCCATCAGCTACGGTCGCGACCGGGAGACCCAGTACTTC
TRBV5-1,few,TRBJ1-6,TRBD1,CASSTGTGGSYNSPLHF,TGCGCCAGCAGCACCGGGACAGGGGGCTCCTATAATTCACCCCTCCACTTT
TRBV20-1,few,TRBJ2-1,-,CSAAPGLTNEQFF,TGCAGTGCGGCTCCGGGACTCACCAATGAGCAGTTCTTC
TRBV7-2,few,TRBJ1-4,-,CASSFTGEKLFF,TGTGCCAGCAGCTTCACGGGTGAAAAACTGTTTTTT
TRBV6-1,few,TRBJ1-2,-,CASSEYDGGYGYTF,TGTGCCAGCAGTGAATACGACGGGGGCTATGGCTACACCTTC
TRBV20-1,many,TRBJ1-2,-,CSAREAGSVGYTF,TGCAGTGCTAGAGAGGCGGGGAGTGTAGGCTACACCTTC
TRBV3-1,many,TRBJ2-1,-,CASSHEVQGLQQFF,TGTGCCAGCAGCCATGAAGTACAGGGTCTCCAGCAGTTCTTC
TRBV7-9,many,TRBJ2-1,-,CASSRDGNEQFF,TGTGCCAGCAGCCGGGACGGGAATGAGCAGTTCTTC
TRBV4-2,many,TRBJ2-1,-,CASSQDVRAFYNEQFF,TGTGCCAGCAGCCAAGACGTCAGGGCATTCTACAATGAGCAGTTCTTC
TRBV10-3,many,TRBJ1-1,-,CAIAVGNTEAFF,TGTGCCATCGCGGTCGGGAACACTGAAGCTTTCTTT
TRBV18,-,TRBJ2-1,TRBD2,CASSPLAGAVIEQFF,TGTGCCAGCTCACCGTTAGCGGGGGCGGTTATTGAGCAGTTCTTC
TRBV7-2,few,TRBJ2-1,-,CASSLSGANEQFF,TGTGCCAGCAGCCTGTCAGGGGCCAATGAGCAGTTCTTC
TRBV15,-,TRBJ2-7,-,CATSRRAPTYEQYF,TGTGCCACCAGCAGACGGGCGCCCACCTACGAGCAGTACTTC
TRBV10-3,-,TRBJ2-5,-,CAISQQETQYF,TGTGCCATCAGTCAACAAGAGACCCAGTACTTC
TRBV12-3/TRBV12-4,many,TRBJ1-6,-,CASSLGAYNSPLHF,TGTGCCAGCAGTTTAGGGGCCTATAATTCACCCCTCCACTTT
TRBV11-2,many,TRBJ1-2,-,CASSSTGPQGGYTF,TGTGCCAGCAGCTCGACAGGCCCCCAGGGGGGCTACACCTTC
TRBV2,-,TRBJ1-1,-,CASNIHTVRTGEAFF,TGTGCCAGCAATATTCATACGGTTAGGACTGGTGAAGCTTTCTTT
TRBV2,many,TRBJ2-2,TRBD2,CASSPSLAGGTGELFF,TGTGCCAGCAGCCCCAGTTTAGCGGGAGGCACCGGGGAGCTGTTTTTT
TRBV6-5,-,TRBJ2-3,-,CASSYGDTRYF,TGTGCCAGCAGTTATGGGGATACGCGGTATTTT
TRBV2,many,TRBJ1-1,-,CASMNRVNTEAFF,TGTGCCAGCATGAACAGGGTGAACACTGAAGCTTTCTTT
TRBV24-1,-,TRBJ2-1,TRBD2,CATSAGGDEAQDEQFF,TGTGCCACCAGCGCGGGGGGGGACGAAGCTCAGGATGAGCAGTTCTTC
TRBV19,many,TRBJ2-1,-,CASSMVGGVPIKQFF,TGTGCCAGTAGTATGGTTGGAGGAGTCCCAATCAAGCAGTTCTTC
TRBV29-1,many,TRBJ1-5,-,CSVGQPQHF,TGCAGCGTTGGACAGCCCCAGCATTTT
TRBV9,many,TRBJ2-4,TRBD1,CASSATGGKNIQYF,TGTGCCAGCAGCGCGACAGGGGGCAAAAACATTCAGTACTTC
TRBV12-3/TRBV12-4,many,TRBJ2-1,-,CASSLGTMGQFF,TGTGCCAGCAGTTTGGGGACCATGGGGCAGTTCTTC
TRBV20-1,many,TRBJ2-1,-,CSARDPRGSNEQFF,TGCAGTGCTAGAGATCCCAGGGGCAGCAATGAGCAGTTCTTC
TRBV20-1,many,TRBJ2-2,TRBD2,CSATSWTSGRSGELFF,TGCAGTGCTACCAGTTGGACTAGCGGGAGGTCCGGGGAGCTGTTTTTT
TRBV29-1,many,TRBJ1-2,TRBD1,CSVESGQGTYGYTF,TGCAGCGTTGAGTCGGGACAGGGAACCTATGGCTACACCTTC
TRBV20-1,many,TRBJ2-1,TRBD2,CSAEGLAYNEQFF,TGCAGCGCCGAGGGACTAGCTTACAATGAGCAGTTCTTC
TRBV5-1,many,TRBJ1-2,-,CASSPSQNYGYTF,TGCGCCAGCAGCCCGTCTCAGAACTATGGCTACACCTTC
TRBV3-1,many,TRBJ1-1,TRBD1,CASSPQGAGAFF,TGTGCCAGCAGTCCACAGGGGGCGGGAGCTTTCTTT
TRBV4-1,many,TRBJ1-1,-,CASISQTRNTEAFF,TGCGCCAGCATATCCCAGACGAGAAACACTGAAGCTTTCTTT
TRBV9,many,TRBJ2-2,-,CASSRNTGELFF,TGTGCCAGCAGCCGTAACACCGGGGAGCTGTTTTTT
TRBV20-1,many,TRBJ1-2,TRBD1,CSAIGQGVNYGYTF,TGCAGTGCCATAGGACAGGGGGTTAACTATGGCTACACCTTC
TRBV11-2,many,TRBJ2-5,TRBD2,CASSSGTSGAMSGETQYF,TGTGCCAGCAGCTCCGGGACTAGCGGGGCGATGTCCGGAGAGACCCAGTACTTC
TRBV12-3/TRBV12-4,many,TRBJ2-5,-,CASSPRQDQETQYF,TGTGCCAGCAGTCCCCGACAGGACCAAGAGACCCAGTACTTC
TRBV6-5,many,TRBJ2-1,-,CASSYSMNNEQFF,TGTGCCAGCAGTTACTCTATGAACAATGAGCAGTTCTTC
TRBV6-4,many,TRBJ2-3,-,CASSVMVTDTQYF,TGTGCCAGCAGTGTGATGGTCACAGATACGCAGTATTTT
TRBV20-1,many,TRBJ2-3,-,CSARVERADTQYF,TGCAGTGCTAGAGTTGAGAGGGCAGATACGCAGTATTTT
TRBV5-1,many,TRBJ2-4,TRBD2,CASITKCSGRATKNIQYF,TGCGCCAGCATCACGAAATGTAGCGGGAGGGCGACCAAAAACATTCAGTACTTC
TRBV4-1,many,TRBJ1-1,-,CASRLTGTSNTEAFF,TGCGCCAGCCGCCTAACAGGGACGTCGAACACTGAAGCTTTCTTT
TRBV13,many,TRBJ1-1,-,CASSNRMNTEAFF,TGTGCCAGCAGCAACAGGATGAACACTGAAGCTTTCTTT
TRBV4-1,many,TRBJ1-2,TRBD1,CASSQDKGAGYGYTF,TGCGCCAGCAGCCAAGATAAGGGGGCTGGCTATGGCTACACCTTC
TRBV12-3/TRBV12-4,many,TRBJ1-5,-,CASSPPIGQPQHF,TGTGCCAGCAGCCCTCCGATAGGACAGCCCCAGCATTTT
TRBV5-1,many,TRBJ2-1,-,CASSLALGSEQFF,TGCGCCAGCAGCTTGGCCTTGGGGAGTGAGCAGTTCTTC